The 21 T cell receptor beta chains in this list originate from one sample, sequenced in a study of cytomegalovirus exposure and HLA in healthy donors. This table comes from immunoSEQ multiplex PCR, and its TCRdb copy is limited to in-frame clones, with some not included. The data contain about 330,000 clones, 75% to 90% of them singletons. Sequenced sample: PBMCs. The receptors stem from a woman between 18 and 29 years old in good health and CMV-seronegative.

On this clone itself: Distinct nucleotide sequences in the sample also encode this CDR3. V is TRBV27 and J is TRBJ2-7; no firm D call. The CDR3 consists of 14 residues. Germline V gives CDR1 MNHEY, CDR2 SMNVEV (reference sequence). The V and J ends lost 3 bases and 0 bases respectively, with 9 bases between them. The CDR3 nucleotides read TGTGCCAGCAGTTTCCGCGGATCCTCCTACGAGCAGTACTTC. It is translated as CASSFRGSSYEQYF.

The chain employs TRBV6-8 and TRBJ1-5; a weak D match, TRBD1 (6 bases). V lost 5 bases, J lost 5 bases, and 13 bases lay in between. Per the germline V gene, CDR1 is MNHGY and CDR2 is SAAAGT. This CDR3 is built from 14 residues. The CDR3 DNA reads TGTGCCAGCAGTCCCGAGGGGGGGGATCAGCCCCAGCATTTT. This codes for CASSPEGGDQPQHF.

The rearrangement joins TRBV6-5 to TRBJ1-1; TRBD1 matches 9 bases. V gave up 6 bases and J gave up 4 bases; unmatched junction bases: 9. CDR1 MNHEY and CDR2 SVGAGI come from the germline V gene. CDR3 length: 15 amino acids. The chain's CDR3 is CASSFTGQGSTEAFF. CDR3 nucleotides: TGTGCCAGCAGCTTTACCGGACAGGGGAGCACTGAAGCTTTCTTT.

Notes on this clone: A much larger clone lies one base from this, so it may be a read error. The V call is TRBV2, the J call TRBJ2-1; D is unclear. V was shortened by 4 bases and J by 6 bases, with 13 bases between the two germline ends. This CDR3 is built from 14 residues. Germline assignment: CDR1 SNHLY and CDR2 FYNNEI. The CDR3 loop is CASSGSVTGNEQFF. Written as DNA, the CDR3 is TGTGCCAGCAGTGGCTCAGTGACTGGCAATGAGCAGTTCTTC.

The rearrangement links TRBV28 to TRBJ2-5; TRBD1 is a possible D gene (5 bases). The CDR3 length is 15 residues. V was pared by 7 bases and J by 5 bases, with 20 bases between. Germline loops: CDR1 MDHEN, CDR2 SYDVKM. The CDR3 reads CASIPQWGFLETQYF. The DNA of the CDR3 is TGTGCCAGCATTCCTCAGTGGGGCTTTCTGGAGACCCAGTACTTC.

The rearrangement uses TRBV6-5 and TRBJ1-4, with D possibly TRBD1 on 5 matching bases. Trimming shortened V by 8 bases and J by 0 bases, and 13 bases separated the two germline ends. CDR1 and CDR2 (germline): MNHEY, SVGAGI. CDR3 size: 15 residues. The CDR3 nucleotides read TGTGCCAGCCAAGGTGGGGCGACAACTAATGAAAAACTGTTTTTT. Encoded protein: CASQGGATTNEKLFF.

The chain combines TRBV28 with TRBJ1-2; a possible D gene is TRBD1 (6 bases). The CDR3 is made up of 14 amino acids. Trimming took 6 bases from V and 4 from J, leaving 15 bases between them. Germline V gives CDR1 MDHEN, CDR2 SYDVKM. CDR3 loop: CASSQQGGGYGYTF. The CDR3 DNA reads as TGTGCCAGCAGCCAACAGGGCGGTGGCTATGGCTACACCTTC.

This clone was seen once. The V and J genes are TRBV7-9 and TRBJ2-2; 7 bases match TRBD1. In germline, CDR1 is SEHNR, CDR2 FQNEAQ (reference sequence). Germline trimming cut 5 bases from V and 2 bases from J; bases unmatched to any gene: 8. The CDR3 is made up of 16 amino acids. The CDR3 protein is CASSERRDSNTGELFF. The CDR3 region has the DNA TGTGCCAGCAGCGAGCGCCGGGACAGTAACACCGGGGAGCTGTTTTTT.

V gene TRBV18 combines with J gene TRBJ2-2, with a possible D match to TRBD2 (6 bases). The V end was cut by 9 bases, the J end by 0 bases, with 17 bases between. Germline loops: CDR1 KGHSH, CDR2 LQKENI. The CDR3 length is 16 residues. CDR3 sequence: CASNQYGSANTGELFF. CDR3 DNA sequence: TGTGCCAGTAACCAATACGGGAGTGCGAACACCGGGGAGCTGTTTTTT.

This sequence joins TRBV5-1 and TRBJ2-1, with 8 nucleotides matching TRBD2. The V gene's germline CDR1 is SGHRS and CDR2 YFSETQ. After removal of 0 bases from V and 7 bases from J, the junction contained 9 bases not matched to a gene. There are 16 residues in the CDR3. Written as DNA, the CDR3 is TGCGCCAGCAGCTTGGCCGTCGGGAGGGCCTCTAATGAGCAGTTCTTC. Encoded protein: CASSLAVGRASNEQFF.

This chain uses TRBV10-3 with TRBJ2-3; a weak D match, TRBD2 (6 bases). Trimming left V 4 bases short and J 1 base short, with 12 bases between. The germline V gene has CDR1 ENHRY and CDR2 SYGVKD. CDR3 size: 15 residues. CDR3 in DNA: TGTGCCATCAGTGCATCGGGGGTTGGCACAGATACGCAGTATTTT. Translating it yields CAISASGVGTDTQYF.

The chain is built from TRBV4-2 and TRBJ1-1; perhaps TRBD1 as D (5 bases). The CDR3 has 16 residues. Germline-derived CDR1 and CDR2 are LGHNA and YNFKEQ. With 0 bases removed from V and 2 bases from J, the gap between germline ends came to 13 bases. The CDR3 sequence: CASSQDGEGPNTEAFF. In DNA, the CDR3 is TGTGCCAGCAGCCAAGACGGGGAGGGACCTAACACTGAAGCTTTCTTT.

V and J are TRBV28 and TRBJ2-1; 16 positions match TRBD2. The germline V gene has CDR1 MDHEN and CDR2 SYDVKM. The CDR3 length is 19 residues. With 1 base clipped from V and 7 bases from J, the junction kept 10 bases outside the gene matches. CDR3 sequence (DNA): TGTGCCAGCAGTTTATCACGGGGACTAGCGGGAGGGCGGGGAAATGAGCAGTTCTTC. Translated, it gives CASSLSRGLAGGRGNEQFF. Combining the CDR3 with reference TRBV28 and TRBJ2-1 gives the whole variable domain DVKVTQSSRYLVKRTGEKVFLECVQDMDHENMFWYRQDPGLGLRLIYFSYDVKMKEKGDIPEGYSVSREKKERFSLILESASTNQTSMYLCASSLSRGLAGGRGNEQFFGPGTRLTVL.

The rearrangement joins TRBV10-3 to TRBJ1-5; 9 bases fit TRBD1. Germline trimming cut 4 bases from V and 7 bases from J; bases unmatched to any gene: 11. The germline V gene has CDR1 ENHRY and CDR2 SYGVKD. The CDR3 runs to 16 residues. In DNA, the CDR3 is TGTGCCATCAGTGCTACGGGACAGGGAGTCGGCCAGCCCCAGCATTTT. It is translated as CAISATGQGVGQPQHF.

J is TRBJ2-7 and V is TRBV7-6; the match to TRBD2 covers 7 bases. The germline V gene encodes CDR1 SGHVS and CDR2 FNYEAQ. Trimming at V came to 5 bases and at J to 2 bases, leaving 9 bases not matched to a gene. The CDR3 length is 15 residues. DNA for the CDR3: TGTGCCAGCAGCATGCTAGCGGCGGCACCCTACGAGCAGTACTTC. Protein: CASSMLAAAPYEQYF. The whole variable domain, remainder taken from reference TRBV7-6 and TRBJ2-7, is GAGVSQSPRYKVTKRGQDVALRCDPISGHVSLYWYRQALGQGPEFLTYFNYEAQQDKSGLPNDRFSAERPEGSISTLTIQRTEQRDSAMYRCASSMLAAAPYEQYFGPGTRLTVT.

The chain recombines TRBV19 with TRBJ2-1; tentative D call: TRBD2 (6 bases). This CDR3 contains 13 residues. Trimming removed 0 bases at V and 9 bases at J, with 9 bases between. Germline CDR1 reads LNHDA; CDR2 reads SQIVND (reference sequence). The CDR3 is CASSIDRGSEQFF. The CDR3 nucleotides are TGTGCCAGTAGTATAGATCGGGGGAGTGAGCAGTTCTTC.

The chain uses TRBV30 and TRBJ1-1; 9 bases agree with TRBD1. CDR1 GTSNPN and CDR2 SVGIG come from the germline V gene (reference sequence). The CDR3 has 15 residues. The V gene end was trimmed by 0 bases and the J gene end by 1 base; junction bases not matched to a gene: 3. The CDR3 is CAWSVRDRANTEAFF. In nucleotides, the CDR3 is TGTGCCTGGAGTGTACGGGACAGGGCGAACACTGAAGCTTTCTTT.

The V call is TRBV5-1, the J call TRBJ1-2; a possible D gene is TRBD1 (6 bases). This CDR3 has 14 amino acids. Germline values: CDR1 SGHRS, CDR2 YFSETQ. Trimming cost V 2 bases and J 4 bases, with 12 bases left between them. The CDR3 DNA reads TGCGCCAGCAGCTTCGGGCAGGGGACCTATGGCTACACCTTC. Translating it yields CASSFGQGTYGYTF.

The rearrangement uses TRBV28 and TRBJ2-5; tentatively, D is TRBD2 (6 bases). Germline CDR1 MDHEN, CDR2 SYDVKM. The CDR3 length is 16 residues. V was shortened by 5 bases and J by 2 bases, with 18 bases between the two germline ends. This chain's CDR3 is CASSPPGGTSQETQYF. The CDR3 region has the DNA TGTGCCAGCAGTCCCCCAGGTGGGACTTCTCAAGAGACCCAGTACTTC.

The chain couples TRBV18 to TRBJ2-1, with 10 positions matching TRBD1. V was pared by 3 bases and J by 7 bases, with 3 bases of the junction left unmatched. This CDR3 is built from 14 residues. The germline V gene encodes CDR1 KGHSH and CDR2 LQKENI. CDR3 nucleotides: TGTGCCAGCTCACCGGGACAGGGGATAAATGAGCAGTTCTTC. Its translation: CASSPGQGINEQFF. Combining the CDR3 with reference TRBV18 and TRBJ2-1 gives the whole variable domain NAGVMQNPRHLVRRRGQEARLRCSPMKGHSHVYWYRQLPEEGLKFMVYLQKENIIDESGMPKERFSAEFPKEGPSILRIQQVVRGDSAAYFCASSPGQGINEQFFGPGTRLTVL.

This clone came up a few times. The gene calls are TRBV19 and TRBJ1-3; weak D call: TRBD1 (6 bases). The CDR3 runs to 14 residues. V lost 9 bases and J lost 4, with 16 bases in between. Germline CDR1 reads LNHDA; CDR2 reads SQIVND (reference sequence). The CDR3: CASLFTGPGNTIYF. In DNA form, the CDR3 reads TGTGCCAGCTTATTTACAGGGCCGGGAAACACCATATATTTT.